Listed below are T cell receptor beta chains from one sample, sequenced in a study of blood T cell repertoires in COVID-19. Sequencing used immunoSEQ multiplex PCR; TCRdb keeps in-frame clones, though not all of them. Here the sample spans 150,000 to 200,000 clones, around three quarters being singletons. Sample: peripheral blood. The receptor set was obtained from a man in his 60s with active or convalescent COVID-19. Each CDR3 is given with its conserved first and last residue. The order of the fields is D gene, clone size, V gene, J gene, CDR3 protein, CDR3 DNA. The D gene is left open where the match is weak. The listing skips clone size in some rows; elsewhere it reads once, few, many or a size class.

D gene: .
clone size: few
V gene: TRBV5-1
J gene: TRBJ1-1
CDR3 protein: CASSSNSPHIPNTEAFF
CDR3 DNA: TGCGCCAGCAGCTCTAACAGTCCCCACATACCGAACACTGAAGCTTTCTTT

D gene: TRBD1
clone size: many
V gene: TRBV3-1/TRBV3-2
J gene: TRBJ2-7
CDR3 protein: CASRGQGDHEQYF
CDR3 DNA: TGTGCCAGCAGGGGACAGGGGGACCACGAGCAGTACTTC

D gene: .
clone size: once
V gene: TRBV15
J gene: TRBJ2-1
CDR3 protein: CATSREGATGNEQFF
CDR3 DNA: TGTGCCACCAGCAGAGAAGGAGCAACGGGCAATGAGCAGTTCTTC

D gene: TRBD1
clone size: .
V gene: TRBV7-2
J gene: TRBJ2-7
CDR3 protein: CASSPRTGVPYEQYF
CDR3 DNA: TGTGCCAGCAGCCCGCGGACAGGGGTCCCCTACGAGCAGTACTTC

D gene: .
clone size: .
V gene: TRBV5-6
J gene: TRBJ2-3
CDR3 protein: CASSVKGVDTQYF
CDR3 DNA: TGTGCCAGCAGTGTCAAGGGGGTAGATACGCAGTATTTT

D gene: .
clone size: .
V gene: TRBV11-2
J gene: TRBJ1-4
CDR3 protein: CASSFGQGFLSGEKLFF
CDR3 DNA: TGTGCCAGCAGCTTTGGGCAGGGCTTTCTCTCAGGGGAAAAACTGTTTTTT

D gene: TRBD2
clone size: .
V gene: TRBV3-1/TRBV3-2
J gene: TRBJ2-7
CDR3 protein: CASSQEARTSGRMWEQYF
CDR3 DNA: TGTGCCAGCAGCCAAGAAGCGAGGACTAGCGGGAGGATGTGGGAGCAGTACTTC

D gene: TRBD1
clone size: .
V gene: TRBV27
J gene: TRBJ2-5
CDR3 protein: CASSPTTGRETQYF
CDR3 DNA: TGTGCCAGCAGTCCTACGACAGGGAGAGAGACCCAGTACTTC

D gene: .
clone size: .
V gene: TRBV5-1
J gene: TRBJ1-2
CDR3 protein: CASSFSRDGYTF
CDR3 DNA: TGCGCCAGCAGTTTCTCCAGGGATGGCTACACCTTC

D gene: TRBD2
clone size: few
V gene: TRBV25-1
J gene: TRBJ2-1
CDR3 protein: CASSGTSGSYEQFF
CDR3 DNA: TGTGCCAGCAGTGGGACTAGCGGGAGTTATGAGCAGTTCTTC

D gene: TRBD2
clone size: .
V gene: TRBV6-5
J gene: TRBJ2-7
CDR3 protein: CASSLGPLAGYYEQYF
CDR3 DNA: TGTGCCAGCAGTTTGGGTCCGCTAGCGGGATACTACGAGCAGTACTTC

D gene: TRBD2
clone size: few
V gene: TRBV20-1
J gene: TRBJ2-5
CDR3 protein: CSASILAVVQETQYF
CDR3 DNA: TGCAGTGCTAGTATCCTAGCGGTTGTACAAGAGACCCAGTACTTC

D gene: TRBD1
clone size: .
V gene: TRBV30
J gene: TRBJ2-5
CDR3 protein: CAWSLGQGAFVQETQYF
CDR3 DNA: TGTGCCTGGAGCCTCGGACAGGGGGCTTTTGTACAAGAGACCCAGTACTTC

D gene: TRBD2
clone size: .
V gene: TRBV7-6
J gene: TRBJ2-1
CDR3 protein: CASSLTSGYEQFF
CDR3 DNA: TGTGCCAGCAGCTTAACTAGCGGGTATGAGCAGTTCTTC

D gene: TRBD1
clone size: few
V gene: TRBV24-1
J gene: TRBJ2-2
CDR3 protein: CATSEADRGRGGELFF
CDR3 DNA: TGTGCCACCAGTGAGGCAGACAGGGGTAGGGGCGGGGAGCTGTTTTTT

D gene: .
clone size: .
V gene: TRBV15
J gene: TRBJ2-5
CDR3 protein: CATSGIEGQETQYF
CDR3 DNA: TGTGCCACCAGCGGCATCGAGGGTCAGGAGACCCAGTACTTC

D gene: .
clone size: few
V gene: TRBV12-3/TRBV12-4
J gene: TRBJ1-5
CDR3 protein: CASSMRTVPPQHF
CDR3 DNA: TGTGCCAGCAGTATGCGGACAGTTCCGCCCCAGCATTTT

D gene: .
clone size: .
V gene: TRBV23-1
J gene: TRBJ2-1
CDR3 protein: CASKRGYNEQFF
CDR3 DNA: TGCGCCAGCAAACGAGGGTACAATGAGCAGTTCTTC

D gene: TRBD2
clone size: once
V gene: TRBV11-3
J gene: TRBJ2-7
CDR3 protein: CASTKTSLAGGPRTYEQYF
CDR3 DNA: TGTGCCAGCACAAAGACTTCTTTAGCGGGAGGTCCCCGAACCTACGAGCAGTACTTC

D gene: .
clone size: .
V gene: TRBV9
J gene: TRBJ2-3
CDR3 protein: CASSGSQRAGTDTQYF
CDR3 DNA: TGTGCCAGCAGCGGGTCCCAGCGGGCGGGGACAGATACGCAGTATTTT

D gene: .
clone size: .
V gene: TRBV28
J gene: TRBJ1-6
CDR3 protein: CASSEDTRGSPLHF
CDR3 DNA: TGTGCCAGCAGTGAGGACACGCGGGGCTCACCCCTCCACTTT

D gene: .
clone size: .
V gene: TRBV19
J gene: TRBJ1-1
CDR3 protein: CASATVGGTEAFF
CDR3 DNA: TGTGCCAGCGCTACGGTAGGCGGTACTGAAGCTTTCTTT

D gene: TRBD2
clone size: .
V gene: TRBV5-4
J gene: TRBJ2-7
CDR3 protein: CASSSGTSYEQYF
CDR3 DNA: TGTGCCAGCAGCTCCGGGACTAGCTACGAGCAGTACTTC

D gene: .
clone size: .
V gene: TRBV5-5
J gene: TRBJ2-7
CDR3 protein: CASSLSGYEQYF
CDR3 DNA: TGTGCCAGCAGCTTATCCGGGTACGAGCAGTACTTC

D gene: .
clone size: .
V gene: TRBV19
J gene: TRBJ2-3
CDR3 protein: CASSPLTSDTQYF
CDR3 DNA: TGTGCCAGTAGTCCCCTTACTTCAGATACGCAGTATTTT

D gene: TRBD2
clone size: once
V gene: TRBV28
J gene: TRBJ2-2
CDR3 protein: CASNLLAGVGELFF
CDR3 DNA: TGTGCCAGCAACCTCCTAGCGGGAGTCGGGGAGCTGTTTTTT